The present T cell receptor (beta chain) was sequenced within a study of blood T cell repertoires in COVID-19. Study-level background: Acute and convalescent COVID-19 samples came from the United States, Italy and Spain. Nucleic acid was either cDNA or gDNA, and it came from T cells, B-cell-depleted T cells, or PBMCs.

The germline gives CDR1 SGDLS, CDR2 YYNGEE. Unmatched junction bases numbered 7, after V lost 5 bases and J lost 0 bases. The length of the CDR3 is 15 residues. As originally analysed: It was from reference gene primer amplification that nucleated cell counts were estimated. The assay was immunoSEQ multiplex PCR, and TCRdb's table has in-frame clones only and misses some. V and J calls and clone size are copied from that table; D and trimming were computed from the DNA. The top ten hold roughly 4% of the sample, which has 400,000 to 550,000 clones, around 88% seen once. The source of this sequence is a woman in her 30s with acute or convalescent COVID-19. Sequencing used peripheral blood. V usage is TRBV9 and J usage is TRBJ1-2; 7 bases match TRBD1. In nucleotides, the CDR3 is TGTGCCAGCAGTATATCCGGGACAGCTAACTATGGCTACACCTTC. Translated: CASSISGTANYGYTF.